This TCR beta chain was observed in a study of T cell repertoires in cytomegalovirus infection (dated by TCRdb to about 2019). Looking at the study overall: Peptide stimulations targeted recently identified HLA-C-restricted CMV epitopes, whose presentation resists viral immunomodulation, together with well-studied HLA-B-restricted epitopes. The HLA type of each donor mattered for the analysis, because public TCR beta signatures pointed to carriage of CMV infection along with the matching HLA type.

General study outcomes and caveats: In the ex vivo response, HLA-C-restricted CMV-specific TCR beta clonotypes were dominant, and in two of eight donors the single most frequent clonotype came from this HLA-C-restricted group. In both this cohort and an independent cohort of over 350 donors, the cumulative frequency of public TCR beta family members distinguished carriers of CMV infection plus the relevant HLA type.

With regard to this clonotype: The specificity of this receptor is unknown. A junction boundary mismatches the germline segment, possibly from a read error.

The CDR3 sequence holds 15 residues, the cysteine and phenylalanine included. The DNA shown is the 45-base CDR3, in frame from base 1. The germline V gene encodes CDR1 LGHDT and CDR2 YNNKEL (reference sequence). In light of the paper, this sample's treatment or condition label describes: in vitro stimulation with specific CMV peptide epitopes to enrich CMV-specific T cells. This sample was sequenced with an Illumina HiSeq 1500. The public reads were run again by TCRdb, first through fastp at Q25 and then through MiXCR, and only productive beta chains were kept. A single entry per CDR3 protein holds the most common genes and DNA from its merged rows. This sample gives approximately 600,000 distinct CDR3 sequences in total; 35% to 50% of them show up just once. 48% of the sample lies in the top ten.

This material consisted of cultured PBMCs, taken from culture after CMV antigen stimulation. The source of this sequence is a human donor in good health (CMV status not recorded). Some clones in this sample may be carry-over from other donors' samples. The chain employs TRBV3-1 and TRBJ2-7; TRBD2 fits 11 bases in the junction. The nucleotide sequence reads as follows: TGTGCCAGCAGCCAACTAGCGGGGGGACTTAACGAACAGTACTTC. This codes for CASSQLAGGLNEQYF.